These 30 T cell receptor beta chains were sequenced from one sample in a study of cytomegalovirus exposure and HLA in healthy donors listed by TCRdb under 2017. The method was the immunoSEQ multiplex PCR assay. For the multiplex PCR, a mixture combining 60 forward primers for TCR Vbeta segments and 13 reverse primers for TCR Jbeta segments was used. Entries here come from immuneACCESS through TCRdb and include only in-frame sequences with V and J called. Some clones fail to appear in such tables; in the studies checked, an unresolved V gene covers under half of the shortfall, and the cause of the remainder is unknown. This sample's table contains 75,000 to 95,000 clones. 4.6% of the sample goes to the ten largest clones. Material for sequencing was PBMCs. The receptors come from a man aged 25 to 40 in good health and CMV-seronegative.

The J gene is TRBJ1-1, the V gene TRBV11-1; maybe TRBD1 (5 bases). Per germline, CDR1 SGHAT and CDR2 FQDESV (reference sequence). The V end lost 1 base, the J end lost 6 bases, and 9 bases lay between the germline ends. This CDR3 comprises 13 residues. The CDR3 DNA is TGTGCCAGCAGCTTAGAGGACATATCTGAAGCTTTCTTT. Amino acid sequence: CASSLEDISEAFF.

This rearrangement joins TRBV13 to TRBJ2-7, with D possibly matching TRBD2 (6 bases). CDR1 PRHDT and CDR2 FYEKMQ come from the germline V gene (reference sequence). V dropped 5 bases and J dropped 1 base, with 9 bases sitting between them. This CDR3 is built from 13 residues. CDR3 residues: CASSPRGSYEQYF. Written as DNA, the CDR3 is TGTGCCAGCAGCCCCCGGGGGTCCTACGAGCAGTACTTC.

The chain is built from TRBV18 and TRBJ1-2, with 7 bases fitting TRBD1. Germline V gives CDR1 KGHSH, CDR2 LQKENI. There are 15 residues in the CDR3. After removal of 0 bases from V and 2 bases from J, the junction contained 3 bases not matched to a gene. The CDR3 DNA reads TGTGCCAGCTCACCACCCGACAGGGTAAACTATGGCTACACCTTC. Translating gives CASSPPDRVNYGYTF.

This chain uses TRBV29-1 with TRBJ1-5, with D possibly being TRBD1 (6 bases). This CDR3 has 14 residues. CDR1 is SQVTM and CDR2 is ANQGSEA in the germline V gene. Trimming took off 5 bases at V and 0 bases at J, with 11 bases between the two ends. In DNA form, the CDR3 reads TGCAGCGTTACCACAGGGCTTAGCAATCAGCCCCAGCATTTT. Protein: CSVTTGLSNQPQHF.

The CDR3 bases are TGCAGCGTTGAGTGGGACAGGGATCAGCCCCAGCATTTT. Protein product: CSVEWDRDQPQHF. The V call is TRBV29-1, the J call TRBJ1-5, with 9 bases aligning to TRBD1. Germline lookup yields CDR1 SQVTM and CDR2 ANQGSEA. The V segment lost 3 bases and the J segment 5 bases; nucleotides outside the gene matches: 2. The CDR3 covers 13 residues.

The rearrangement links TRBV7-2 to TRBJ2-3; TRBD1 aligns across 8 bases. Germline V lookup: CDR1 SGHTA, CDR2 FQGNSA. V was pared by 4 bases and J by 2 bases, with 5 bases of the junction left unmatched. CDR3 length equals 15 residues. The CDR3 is CASSSQGAFTDTQYF. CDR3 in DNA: TGTGCCAGCAGCTCGCAGGGGGCTTTCACAGATACGCAGTATTTT.

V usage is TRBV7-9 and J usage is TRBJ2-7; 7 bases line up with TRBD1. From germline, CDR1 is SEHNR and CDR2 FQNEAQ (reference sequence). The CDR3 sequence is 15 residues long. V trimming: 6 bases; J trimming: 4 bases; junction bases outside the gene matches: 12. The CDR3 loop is CASRGRQGLYYEQYF. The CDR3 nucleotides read TGTGCCAGCAGGGGAAGACAGGGCCTCTATTACGAGCAGTACTTC.

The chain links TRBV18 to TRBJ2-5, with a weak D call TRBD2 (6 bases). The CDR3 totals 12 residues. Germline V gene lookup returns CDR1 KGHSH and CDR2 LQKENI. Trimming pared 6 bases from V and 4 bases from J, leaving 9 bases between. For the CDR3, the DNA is TGTGCCAGCTCGTGGAGGGGAGAGACCCAGTACTTC. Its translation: CASSWRGETQYF. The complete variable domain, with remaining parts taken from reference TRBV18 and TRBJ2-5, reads NAGVMQNPRHLVRRRGQEARLRCSPMKGHSHVYWYRQLPEEGLKFMVYLQKENIIDESGMPKERFSAEFPKEGPSILRIQQVVRGDSAAYFCASSWRGETQYFGPGTRLLVL.

CDR3 residues: CASSEQYRGNTQYF. CDR3 DNA: TGCGCCAGCAGTGAGCAGTACAGAGGGAATACGCAGTATTTT. The chain couples TRBV10-1 to TRBJ2-3; D is perhaps TRBD2 (5 bases). CDR3 length: 14 residues. In germline, CDR1 is WNHNN, CDR2 SYGVQD (reference sequence). V gave up 2 bases and J gave up 7 bases, with 13 bases separating them.

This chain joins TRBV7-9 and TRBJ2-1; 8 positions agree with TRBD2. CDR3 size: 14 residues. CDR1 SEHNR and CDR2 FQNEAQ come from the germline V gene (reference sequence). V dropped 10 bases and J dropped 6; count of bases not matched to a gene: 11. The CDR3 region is CATGVREGLNEQFF. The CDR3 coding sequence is TGTGCCACCGGAGTCCGGGAGGGCCTCAATGAGCAGTTCTTC.

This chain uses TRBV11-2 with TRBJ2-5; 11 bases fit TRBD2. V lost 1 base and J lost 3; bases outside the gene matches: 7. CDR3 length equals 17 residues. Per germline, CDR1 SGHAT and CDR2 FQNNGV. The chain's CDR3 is CASSLGVLAGVEETQYF. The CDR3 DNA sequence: TGTGCCAGCAGCTTAGGAGTACTAGCGGGGGTTGAAGAGACCCAGTACTTC.

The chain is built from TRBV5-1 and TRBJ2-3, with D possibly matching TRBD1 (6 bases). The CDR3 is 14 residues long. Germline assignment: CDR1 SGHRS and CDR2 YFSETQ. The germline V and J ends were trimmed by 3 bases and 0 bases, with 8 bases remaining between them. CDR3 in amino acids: CASSYQGSTDTQYF. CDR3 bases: TGCGCCAGCAGCTACCAGGGGAGCACAGATACGCAGTATTTT.

In DNA, the CDR3 is TGTGCCAGCAGCTTACTCGCGGGCTATACAGATACGCAGTATTTT. This codes for CASSLLAGYTDTQYF. The rearrangement links TRBV7-2 to TRBJ2-3, with a tentative D call TRBD2 (5 bases). The CDR3 covers 15 residues. Germline V lookup: CDR1 SGHTA, CDR2 FQGNSA. Trimming cost V 2 bases and J 3 bases, with 12 bases left between them.

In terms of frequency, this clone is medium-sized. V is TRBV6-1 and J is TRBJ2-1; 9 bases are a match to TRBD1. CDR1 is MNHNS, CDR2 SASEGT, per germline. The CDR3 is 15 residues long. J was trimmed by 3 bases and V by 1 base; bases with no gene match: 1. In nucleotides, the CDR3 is TGTGCCAGCAGTGAAGAGACAGGGGGCTACAATGAGCAGTTCTTC. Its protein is CASSEETGGYNEQFF.

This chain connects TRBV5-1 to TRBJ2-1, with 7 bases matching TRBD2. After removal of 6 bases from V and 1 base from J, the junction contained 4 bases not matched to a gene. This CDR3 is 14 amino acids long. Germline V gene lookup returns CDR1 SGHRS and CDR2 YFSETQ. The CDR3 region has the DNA TGCGCCAGCAATCTGGGACTATCCTACAATGAGCAGTTCTTC. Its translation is CASNLGLSYNEQFF.

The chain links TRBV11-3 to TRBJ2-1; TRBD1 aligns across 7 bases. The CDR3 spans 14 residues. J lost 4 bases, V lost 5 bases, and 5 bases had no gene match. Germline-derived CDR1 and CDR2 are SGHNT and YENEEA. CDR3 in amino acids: CASSQDREYNEQFF. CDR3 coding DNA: TGTGCCAGCAGCCAAGACAGGGAGTACAATGAGCAGTTCTTC.

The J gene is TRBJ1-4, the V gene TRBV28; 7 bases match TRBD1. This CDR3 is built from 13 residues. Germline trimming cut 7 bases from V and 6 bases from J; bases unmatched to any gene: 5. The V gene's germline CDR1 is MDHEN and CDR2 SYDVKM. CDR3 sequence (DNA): TGTGCCAGCACTGACAGGGAATATGAAAAACTGTTTTTT. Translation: CASTDREYEKLFF.

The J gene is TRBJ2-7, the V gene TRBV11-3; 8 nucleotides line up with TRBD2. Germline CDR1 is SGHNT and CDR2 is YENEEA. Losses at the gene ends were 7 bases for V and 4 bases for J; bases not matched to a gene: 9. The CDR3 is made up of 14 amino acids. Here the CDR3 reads CASTSSGSVYEQYF. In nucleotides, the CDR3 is TGTGCCAGCACCTCTAGCGGGTCGGTTTACGAGCAGTACTTC. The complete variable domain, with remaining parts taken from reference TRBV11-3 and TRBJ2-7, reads EAGVVQSPRYKIIEKKQPVAFWCNPISGHNTLYWYLQNLGQGPELLIRYENEEAVDDSQLPKDRFSAERLKGVDSTLKIQPAELGDSAVYLCASTSSGSVYEQYFGPGTRLTVT.

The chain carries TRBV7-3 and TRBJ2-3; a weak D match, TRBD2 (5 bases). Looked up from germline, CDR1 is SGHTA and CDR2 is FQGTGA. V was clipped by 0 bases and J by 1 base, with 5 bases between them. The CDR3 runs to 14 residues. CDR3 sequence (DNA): TGTGCCAGCAGCTTAACGCGGGGCACAGATACGCAGTATTTT. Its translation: CASSLTRGTDTQYF.

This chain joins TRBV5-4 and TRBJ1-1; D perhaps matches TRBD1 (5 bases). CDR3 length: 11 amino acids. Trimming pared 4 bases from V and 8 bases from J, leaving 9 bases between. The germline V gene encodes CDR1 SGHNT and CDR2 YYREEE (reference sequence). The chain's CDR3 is CASSVAGEAFF. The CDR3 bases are TGTGCCAGCAGCGTCGCAGGGGAAGCTTTCTTT.

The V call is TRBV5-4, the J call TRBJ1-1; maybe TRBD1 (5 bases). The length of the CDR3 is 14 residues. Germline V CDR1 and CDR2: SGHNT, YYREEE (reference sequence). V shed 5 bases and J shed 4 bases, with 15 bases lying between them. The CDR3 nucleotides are TGTGCCAGCAGGCGGGACCAGGTGCCCACTGAAGCTTTCTTT. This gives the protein CASRRDQVPTEAFF.

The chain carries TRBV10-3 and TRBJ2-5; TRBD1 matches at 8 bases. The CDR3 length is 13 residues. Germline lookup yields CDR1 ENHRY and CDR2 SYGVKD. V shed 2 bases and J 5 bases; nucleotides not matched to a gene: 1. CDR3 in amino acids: CAISEAGGETQYF. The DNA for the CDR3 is TGTGCCATCAGTGAGGCAGGGGGCGAGACCCAGTACTTC.

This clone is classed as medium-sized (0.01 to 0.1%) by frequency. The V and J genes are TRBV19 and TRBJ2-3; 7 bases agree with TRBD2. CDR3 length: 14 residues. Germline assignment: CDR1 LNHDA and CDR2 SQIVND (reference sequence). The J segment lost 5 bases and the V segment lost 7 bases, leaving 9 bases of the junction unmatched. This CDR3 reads CASKETSTRDTQYF. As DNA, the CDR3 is TGTGCCAGTAAGGAGACTAGCACCCGAGATACGCAGTATTTT. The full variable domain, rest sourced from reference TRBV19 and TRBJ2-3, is DGGITQSPKYLFRKEGQNVTLSCEQNLNHDAMYWYRQDPGQGLRLIYYSQIVNDFQKGDIAEGYSVSREKKESFPLTVTSAQKNPTAFYLCASKETSTRDTQYFGPGTRLTVL.

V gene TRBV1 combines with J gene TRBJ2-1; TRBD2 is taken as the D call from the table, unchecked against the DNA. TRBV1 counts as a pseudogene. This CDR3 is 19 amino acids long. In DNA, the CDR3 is TGCACCAGCAGCCAAGATGCCAGGCTAAGCGGACCCGATTACAATGAGCAGTTCTTC. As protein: CTSSQDARLSGPDYNEQFF.

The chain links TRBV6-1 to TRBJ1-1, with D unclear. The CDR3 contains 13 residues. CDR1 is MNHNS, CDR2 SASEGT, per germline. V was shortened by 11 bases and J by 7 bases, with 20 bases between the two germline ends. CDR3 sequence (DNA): TGTGCCTTGAGCGGATCCAGTCACTATGAAGCTTTCTTT. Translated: CALSGSSHYEAFF.

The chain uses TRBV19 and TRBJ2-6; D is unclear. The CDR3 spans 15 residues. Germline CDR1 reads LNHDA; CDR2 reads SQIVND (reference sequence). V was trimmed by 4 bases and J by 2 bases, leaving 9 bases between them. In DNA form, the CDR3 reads TGTGCCAGTAGTACAGGCCTGCCTGGGGCCAACGTCCTGACTTTC. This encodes CASSTGLPGANVLTF.

The CDR3 coding sequence is TGCGCCAGCAGCTTGGCAGGGGACAGCTCCTACGAGCAGTACTTC. Translating gives CASSLAGDSSYEQYF. The chain employs TRBV5-1 and TRBJ2-7; TRBD1 agrees at 7 bases. This CDR3 has 15 residues. Germline values: CDR1 SGHRS, CDR2 YFSETQ. Trimming cost V 0 bases and J 0 bases; bases outside gene matches: 3.

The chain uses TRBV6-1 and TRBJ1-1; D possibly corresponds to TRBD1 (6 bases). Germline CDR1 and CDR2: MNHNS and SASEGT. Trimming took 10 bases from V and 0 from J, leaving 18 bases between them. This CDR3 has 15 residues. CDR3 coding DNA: TGTGCCACCCCTTTTTCCGGACAGATGAACACTGAAGCTTTCTTT. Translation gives CATPFSGQMNTEAFF.

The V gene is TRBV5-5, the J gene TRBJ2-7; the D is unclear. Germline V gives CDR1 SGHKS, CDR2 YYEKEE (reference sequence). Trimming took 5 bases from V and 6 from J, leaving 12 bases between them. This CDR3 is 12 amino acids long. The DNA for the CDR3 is TGTGCCAGCAGTCCCCCCCCGGGCGAGCAGTACTTC. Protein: CASSPPPGEQYF.

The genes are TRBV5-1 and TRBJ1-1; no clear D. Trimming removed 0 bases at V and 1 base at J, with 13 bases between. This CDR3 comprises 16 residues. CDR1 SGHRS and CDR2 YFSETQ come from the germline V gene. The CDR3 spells CASSLVSGRENTEAFF. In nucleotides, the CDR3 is TGCGCCAGCAGCTTGGTTTCTGGGAGAGAGAACACTGAAGCTTTCTTT.